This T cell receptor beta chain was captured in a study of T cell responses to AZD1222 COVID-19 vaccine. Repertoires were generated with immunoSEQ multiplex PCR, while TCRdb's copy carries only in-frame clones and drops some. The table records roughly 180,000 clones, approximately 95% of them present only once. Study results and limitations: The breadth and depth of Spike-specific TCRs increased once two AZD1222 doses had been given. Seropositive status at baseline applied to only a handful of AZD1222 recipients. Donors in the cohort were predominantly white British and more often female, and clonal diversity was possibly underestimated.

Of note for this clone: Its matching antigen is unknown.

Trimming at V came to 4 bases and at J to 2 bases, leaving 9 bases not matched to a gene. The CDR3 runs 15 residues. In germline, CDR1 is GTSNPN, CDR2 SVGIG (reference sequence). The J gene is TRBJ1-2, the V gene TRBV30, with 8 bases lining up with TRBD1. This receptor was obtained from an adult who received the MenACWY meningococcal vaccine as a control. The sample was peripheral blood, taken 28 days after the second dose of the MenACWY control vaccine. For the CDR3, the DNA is TGTGCCTGGACTCCCCGGACAGGGAGCAACTATGGCTACACCTTC. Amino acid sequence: CAWTPRTGSNYGYTF.